The TCR beta chain under discussion was sequenced for a study of cytomegalovirus exposure and HLA in healthy donors. Germline V gene sequence: CDR1 SEHNR, CDR2 FQNEAQ (reference sequence). V was cut by 2 bases and J by 7 bases, with 15 bases left in between. The CDR3 runs to 14 residues. The study ran its PCR with 60 Vbeta and 13 Jbeta primers. Sequencing was performed with immunoSEQ multiplex PCR; in TCRdb, only in-frame clones are kept and a portion is missing. The table has 95,000 to 150,000 clones, 75% to 90% seen once. This TCR came from a man aged 30 to 45 in good health and CMV-seronegative. This chain links TRBV7-9 with TRBJ2-7; D possibly corresponds to TRBD2 (6 bases). Material: PBMCs. CDR3 sequence reads: CASSLSAGPKEQYF. The CDR3 DNA is TGTGCCAGCAGCTTATCTGCGGGACCCAAGGAGCAGTACTTC. Using reference TRBV7-9 and TRBJ2-7 for the parts outside the CDR3, the full variable domain is DTGVSQNPRHKITKRGQNVTFRCDPISEHNRLYWYRQTLGQGPEFLTYFQNEAQLEKSRLLSDRFSAERPKGSFSTLEIQRTEQGDSAMYLCASSLSAGPKEQYFGPGTRLTVT.